A single sample is the source of the 21 T cell receptor beta chains below, sequenced in a study of cytomegalovirus exposure and HLA in healthy donors. The primer mix had 60 Vbeta and 13 Jbeta primers. The assay was immunoSEQ multiplex PCR, and TCRdb's table has in-frame clones only and misses some. Counted here are 170,000 or so clones, 75% to 90% occurring once; the ten biggest clones make up just under 2%. The source material was PBMCs. These TCRs come from a woman aged 18-30 years in good health and CMV-seronegative.

The chain couples TRBV6-1 to TRBJ1-5, with D unresolved. Trimming left V 1 base short and J 5 bases short, with 9 bases between. The length of the CDR3 is 14 residues. Germline values: CDR1 MNHNS, CDR2 SASEGT. The CDR3 DNA reads TGTGCCAGCAGTGAAGGGCAGGACTATCAGCCCCAGCATTTT. Protein product: CASSEGQDYQPQHF.

CDR3 nucleotides: TGCGCCAGCAGTCAGCGGTGGTACTACGAGCAGTACTTC. Translating gives CASSQRWYYEQYF. The chain is built from TRBV23-1 and TRBJ2-7; D is undetermined. TRBV23-1 is treated as an ORF (open reading frame) with a function not yet certain. The CDR3 has 13 amino acids. Trimming took 3 bases from V and 3 from J, leaving 9 bases between them.

The chain couples TRBV4-1 to TRBJ2-5; TRBD1 is a possible D gene (7 bases). V was shortened by 4 bases and J by 5 bases, with 20 bases between the two germline ends. Per the germline V gene, CDR1 is MGHRA and CDR2 is YSYEKL. This CDR3 region has 16 residues. The CDR3: CASSPVAGGYVETQYF. The DNA for the CDR3 is TGCGCCAGCAGCCCGGTGGCAGGGGGGTATGTGGAGACCCAGTACTTC.

The V call is TRBV4-1, the J call TRBJ1-2, with D unclear. The germline V and J ends were trimmed by 1 base and 6 bases, with 15 bases remaining between them. Germline V gene lookup returns CDR1 MGHRA and CDR2 YSYEKL. CDR3 length equals 15 residues. The CDR3 here is CASSQVWAGGDGYTF. CDR3 coding DNA: TGCGCCAGCAGCCAAGTTTGGGCAGGCGGGGATGGCTACACCTTC.

J is TRBJ2-2 and V is TRBV5-5, with a tentative D call TRBD2 (6 bases). There are 14 residues in the CDR3. From germline, CDR1 is SGHKS and CDR2 YYEKEE (reference sequence). Trimming removed 1 base from V and 4 bases from J, with 8 bases in between. The CDR3 region is CASSLLGGTGELFF. The DNA for the CDR3 is TGTGCCAGCAGCTTGTTGGGAGGCACCGGGGAGCTGTTTTTT.

The chain employs TRBV5-4 and TRBJ1-1; D is undetermined. V was pared by 4 bases and J by 2 bases, with 9 bases between. This CDR3 is 13 amino acids long. From germline, CDR1 is SGHNT and CDR2 YYREEE (reference sequence). CDR3 residues: CASSPHINTEAFF. In nucleotides, the CDR3 is TGTGCCAGCAGCCCCCACATTAACACTGAAGCTTTCTTT.

CDR3: CASSEGALAVSYEQYF. CDR3 nucleotide sequence: TGTGCCAGCAGTGAAGGGGCCCTAGCGGTCTCCTACGAGCAGTACTTC. The V call is TRBV6-1, the J call TRBJ2-7; 7 bases match TRBD2. Per the germline V gene, CDR1 is MNHNS and CDR2 is SASEGT. V trimming: 1 base; J trimming: 0 bases; junction bases outside the gene matches: 6. The CDR3 has 16 amino acids.

The chain joins TRBV6-5 to TRBJ1-2, with TRBD1 identical over 7 bases. Unmatched junction bases numbered 7, after V lost 7 bases and J lost 5 bases. This CDR3 spans 13 amino acids. CDR1 and CDR2 from the germline V gene are MNHEY and SVGAGI. The CDR3 here is CASMRQGIYGYTF. The CDR3 nucleotides are TGTGCCAGCATGAGACAGGGCATTTATGGCTACACCTTC.

CDR3 in DNA: TGCGCCAGCACAAGGCCAGGGGGCACCGGGGAGCTGTTTTTT. It specifies CASTRPGGTGELFF. The chain couples TRBV5-1 to TRBJ2-2; 7 positions agree with TRBD1. The J segment lost 4 bases and the V segment lost 6 bases, leaving 6 bases of the junction unmatched. The germline CDR1 and CDR2 sequences are SGHRS and YFSETQ. CDR3 size: 14 residues.

Only a few counts were recorded for this clone. This sequence joins TRBV7-9 and TRBJ1-5; D unclear. V shed 8 bases and J shed 0 bases, with 5 bases lying between them. Germline V lookup: CDR1 SEHNR, CDR2 FQNEAQ (reference sequence). This CDR3 is built from 12 residues. This CDR3 reads CASAYSNQPQHF. The CDR3 DNA reads as TGTGCCAGCGCCTATAGCAATCAGCCCCAGCATTTT. Supplemented by reference TRBV7-9 and TRBJ1-5, the full variable domain reads DTGVSQNPRHKITKRGQNVTFRCDPISEHNRLYWYRQTLGQGPEFLTYFQNEAQLEKSRLLSDRFSAERPKGSFSTLEIQRTEQGDSAMYLCASAYSNQPQHFGDGTRLSIL.

The CDR3 DNA is TGTGCCAGCAGCCCCGGACAGGAGTACACTGAAGCTTTCTTT. This sequence encodes CASSPGQEYTEAFF. The chain couples TRBV27 to TRBJ1-1; 7 bases fit TRBD1. J was trimmed by 3 bases and V by 6 bases; bases with no gene match: 7. This CDR3 is built from 14 residues. Germline loops: CDR1 MNHEY, CDR2 SMNVEV (reference sequence).

The chain is built from TRBV27 and TRBJ1-1, with D hard to call. The germline V gene encodes CDR1 MNHEY and CDR2 SMNVEV (reference sequence). The V and J ends lost 4 bases and 8 bases respectively, with 14 bases between them. The CDR3 is 13 residues long. The CDR3 loop is CASSSPGPGEAFF. CDR3 bases: TGTGCCAGCAGTTCCCCGGGCCCGGGGGAAGCTTTCTTT.

This clone was detected once. The rearrangement uses TRBV2 and TRBJ2-7; possibly TRBD2 for D (5 bases). CDR1 and CDR2 from the germline V gene are SNHLY and FYNNEI. CDR3 size: 13 residues. Deletions cut 6 bases from V and 6 bases from J, with 15 bases between. The CDR3 nucleotides read TGTGCCAGCAGGGTGTCTAGCTCCCGCGAGCAGTACTTC. It translates to CASRVSSSREQYF. Supplemented by reference TRBV2 and TRBJ2-7, the full variable domain reads EPEVTQTPSHQVTQMGQEVILRCVPISNHLYFYWYRQILGQKVEFLVSFYNNEISEKSEIFDDQFSVERPDGSNFTLKIRSTKLEDSAMYFCASRVSSSREQYFGPGTRLTVT.

A word on this clone: Compared with germline, one end of the junction differs, possibly owing to a read error. The J gene is TRBJ2-5, the V gene TRBV30, with TRBD1 matching 9 bases. Germline-derived CDR1 and CDR2 are GTSNPN and SVGIG (reference sequence). The CDR3 length is 11 residues. CDR3 DNA: TGTGCCTGGAGTCAAGGGGACAGGGTGAACTTC. Translated, it gives CAWSQGDRVNF.

The V and J genes are TRBV7-9 and TRBJ1-2; tentatively, D is TRBD1 (6 bases). Trimming removed 5 bases at V and 6 bases at J, with 16 bases between. CDR1 and CDR2 (germline): SEHNR, FQNEAQ (reference sequence). The length of the CDR3 is 14 residues. CDR3 amino acids: CASSLQRGLHGYTF. CDR3 bases: TGTGCCAGCAGCCTCCAGCGGGGGCTACATGGCTACACCTTC. Full variable domain (outside the CDR3, taken from reference TRBV7-9 and TRBJ1-2): DTGVSQNPRHKITKRGQNVTFRCDPISEHNRLYWYRQTLGQGPEFLTYFQNEAQLEKSRLLSDRFSAERPKGSFSTLEIQRTEQGDSAMYLCASSLQRGLHGYTFGSGTRLTVV.

J is TRBJ2-7 and V is TRBV4-2; D is perhaps TRBD2 (5 bases). The CDR3 consists of 16 residues. V gave up 0 bases and J gave up 0 bases, with 12 bases separating them. Germline CDR1 LGHNA, CDR2 YNFKEQ. The CDR3 nucleotides are TGTGCCAGCAGCCAAGATCGGGTGGACTCCTCCTACGAGCAGTACTTC. It codes for CASSQDRVDSSYEQYF.

The chain links TRBV19 to TRBJ2-5; 7 positions match TRBD1. CDR1 and CDR2 from the germline V gene are LNHDA and SQIVND (reference sequence). The CDR3 extends over 13 amino acids. V was clipped by 4 bases and J by 1 base; unmatched bases: 0. The CDR3: CASSTGGQETQYF. The DNA for the CDR3 is TGTGCCAGTAGTACAGGGGGCCAAGAGACCCAGTACTTC.

This clone was seen a few times. V usage is TRBV16 and J usage is TRBJ2-1; 7 positions agree with TRBD2. This CDR3 is built from 15 residues. Germline CDR1 KGHSY, CDR2 FQNENV. After removal of 1 base from V and 3 bases from J, the junction contained 3 bases not matched to a gene. The DNA for the CDR3 is TGTGCCAGCAGCCAATTAACGGGAGGCTACAATGAGCAGTTCTTC. Residues: CASSQLTGGYNEQFF.

The rearrangement links TRBV5-1 to TRBJ2-7; no clear D gene. The V gene lost 0 bases and the J gene lost 1 base, with 8 bases spanning the gap. The CDR3 spans 14 residues. CDR1 SGHRS and CDR2 YFSETQ come from the germline V gene. The chain's CDR3 is CASSLDPASYEQYF. CDR3 coding DNA: TGCGCCAGCAGCTTGGATCCAGCGTCCTACGAGCAGTACTTC.

The rearrangement links TRBV7-9 to TRBJ2-4; 11 bases agree with TRBD1. Germline V gene lookup returns CDR1 SEHNR and CDR2 FQNEAQ (reference sequence). J was trimmed by 3 bases and V by 2 bases; bases with no gene match: 6. The CDR3 is 17 amino acids. The CDR3 region has the DNA TGTGCCAGCAGCTTAAGAACCGGGACAGGGGGCAAAAACATTCAGTACTTC. This gives the protein CASSLRTGTGGKNIQYF.

This chain links TRBV9 with TRBJ2-1; D is possibly TRBD2 (5 bases). The CDR3 covers 16 residues. The germline V gene encodes CDR1 SGDLS and CDR2 YYNGEE. Deletions cut 3 bases from V and 0 bases from J, with 13 bases between. CDR3 DNA sequence: TGTGCCAGCAGCGCCCGTTCAGAGGGCTCCTACAATGAGCAGTTCTTC. Translating it yields CASSARSEGSYNEQFF.